This T cell receptor beta chain was observed in a study of cytomegalovirus exposure and HLA in healthy donors. The assay was immunoSEQ multiplex PCR, and TCRdb's table has in-frame clones only and misses some. This table holds 150,000 to 200,000 clones, 84% found once. Among the 120 or so subjects of the validation cohort, separate from the approximately 660-subject first cohort, were the donors. In regard to this clone: The antigen is not known.

CDR1 SGHRS and CDR2 YFSETQ come from the germline V gene. The V segment lost 6 bases and the J segment 6 bases; nucleotides outside the gene matches: 5. The CDR3 loop spans 15 amino acids. Regarding the study as a whole: The study recorded about 150 TCR beta chains that were cytomegalovirus-associated. Under in vitro conditions, three CMV-associated chains were confirmed as specific for CMV antigens. Within the 130 or so validation repertoires, first-cohort TCR clusters tended to co-occur, according to a later analysis.

The specimen was PBMCs. The receptor was derived from a woman younger than 30 in good health and CMV-seropositive. V and J are TRBV5-1 and TRBJ2-1, with 14 nucleotides matching TRBD2. The DNA for the CDR3 is TGCGCCAGCACCGGACTAGCGGGGGGTCCCAATGAGCAGTTCTTC. Amino acid sequence: CASTGLAGGPNEQFF. Based on the CDR3 plus reference TRBV5-1 and TRBJ2-1, the full variable domain is KAGVTQTPRYLIKTRGQQVTLSCSPISGHRSVSWYQQTPGQGLQFLFEYFSETQRNKGNFPGRFSGRQFSNSRSEMNVSTLELGDSALYLCASTGLAGGPNEQFFGPGTRLTVL.